What follows are 5 T cell receptor beta chains derived from one specimen sequenced in a study of neurological immune-mediated disorders. TCRdb ran MiXCR on the 5' RACE reads and lists one entry per CDR3 protein. The sample comprises some 95,000 distinct CDR3 sequences, approximately 3.3% of which are singletons, and approximately 5.9% rests with the top ten. The sample was PBMCs. The receptors come from a woman younger than 35 with multiple sclerosis.

In this sample, this clonotype turned up many times. The chain employs TRBV7-2 and TRBJ2-7; unclear D gene. Trimming removed 6 bases at V and 0 bases at J, with 12 bases between. This CDR3 is 14 amino acids long. CDR1 and CDR2 (germline): SGHTA, FQGNSA. Written as DNA, the CDR3 is TGTGCCAGCAGACCTCAGGCCAGCTCCTACGAGCAGTACTTC. Amino acids: CASRPQASSYEQYF.

In this sample, this clonotype turned up many times. The chain recombines TRBV3-1 with TRBJ1-1; 8 bases align to TRBD1. The ends lost 7 bases at V and 1 base at J; junction bases unmatched: 5. This CDR3 region has 14 residues. Germline V lookup: CDR1 LGHDT, CDR2 YNNKEL (reference sequence). CDR3 residues: CASTSQGGNTEAFF. The CDR3 DNA is TGTGCCAGCACCTCACAGGGGGGGAACACTGAAGCTTTCTTT.

This clonotype was seen repeatedly, ten times or more. The V gene is TRBV30, the J gene TRBJ1-2; no clear D gene. Between the trimmed V and J ends, which lost 0 bases and 4 bases, there was a span of 6 bases. CDR1 GTSNPN and CDR2 SVGIG come from the germline V gene (reference sequence). This CDR3 has 12 amino acids. The CDR3 spells CAWSVRSYGYTF. DNA for the CDR3: TGTGCCTGGAGTGTACGGAGCTATGGCTACACCTTC.

This clonotype was detected ten times or more. V and J are TRBV5-1 and TRBJ1-1, with D possibly TRBD1 on 6 matching bases. V was clipped by 0 bases and J by 3 bases, with 12 bases between them. In germline, CDR1 is SGHRS, CDR2 YFSETQ. This CDR3 comprises 15 residues. In nucleotides, the CDR3 is TGCGCCAGCAGCTTGGTCAAAGGGGGTTACACTGAAGCTTTCTTT. The encoded protein is CASSLVKGGYTEAFF.

This clonotype came up many times. V is TRBV5-4 and J is TRBJ2-3; 11 bases line up with TRBD2. V lost 0 bases and J lost 0; bases outside the gene matches: 9. Germline-derived CDR1 and CDR2 are SGHNT and YYREEE (reference sequence). The CDR3 is made up of 19 amino acids. The CDR3 loop reads CASSLGLAGPWGSTDTQYF. The CDR3 nucleotides are TGTGCCAGCAGCTTGGGACTAGCGGGACCATGGGGCAGCACAGATACGCAGTATTTT.